A selection of T cell receptor beta chains follows, all from one sample in a study of OX40 agonist ivuxolimab in advanced cancers. This table comes from immunoSEQ multiplex PCR, and its TCRdb copy is limited to in-frame clones, with some not included. The sample includes approximately 74,000 clones, around 90% seen only once; the top ten take roughly a tenth. The material sequenced was CD4+ or CD8+ T cells sorted from blood, taken in a trial of the OX40 agonist ivuxolimab. These receptors originate from an adult with an advanced solid tumor such as melanoma, head and neck, liver or kidney cancer. Each CDR3 is given with its conserved first and last residue. D genes are given only for firm matches. Not all rows give a size; the values are once, few, many and, for expanded clones, a class.

d_call: TRBD2
j_call: TRBJ2-7
v_call: TRBV7-9
clone_size: .
cdr3_aa: CASSASGTDEQYF
cdr3_nt: TGTGCCAGCAGCGCTAGCGGGACCGACGAGCAGTACTTC

d_call: .
j_call: TRBJ1-5
v_call: TRBV6-5
clone_size: .
cdr3_aa: CASGLQNQPQHF
cdr3_nt: TGTGCCAGCGGACTACAGAATCAGCCCCAGCATTTT

d_call: .
j_call: TRBJ2-7
v_call: TRBV6-6
clone_size: .
cdr3_aa: CASRQTKTYEQYF
cdr3_nt: TGTGCCAGCAGACAAACCAAAACCTACGAGCAGTACTTC

d_call: .
j_call: TRBJ2-5
v_call: TRBV7-2
clone_size: .
cdr3_aa: CASSYRLAQETQYF
cdr3_nt: TGTGCCAGCAGCTATAGGCTGGCGCAAGAGACCCAGTACTTC

d_call: TRBD1
j_call: TRBJ1-1
v_call: TRBV5-6
clone_size: .
cdr3_aa: CASSRRSTGLNTEAFF
cdr3_nt: TGTGCCAGCAGCAGACGGTCGACAGGGCTGAACACTGAAGCTTTCTTT

d_call: TRBD2
j_call: TRBJ2-5
v_call: TRBV25-1
clone_size: .
cdr3_aa: CASSVAGRETQYF
cdr3_nt: TGTGCCAGCAGTGTAGCGGGAAGGGAGACCCAGTACTTC

d_call: TRBD1
j_call: TRBJ1-2
v_call: TRBV9
clone_size: .
cdr3_aa: CASSADRGSYGYTF
cdr3_nt: TGTGCCAGCAGCGCCGACAGGGGATCCTATGGCTACACCTTC

d_call: .
j_call: TRBJ2-3
v_call: TRBV7-3
clone_size: once
cdr3_aa: CASSLLGDTQYF
cdr3_nt: TGTGCCAGCAGCTTACTGGGAGATACGCAGTATTTT

d_call: .
j_call: TRBJ2-7
v_call: TRBV5-1
clone_size: once
cdr3_aa: CASSSNRQTSEQYF
cdr3_nt: TGCGCCAGCAGCTCCAATAGACAGACGTCCGAGCAGTACTTC

d_call: TRBD1
j_call: TRBJ2-1
v_call: TRBV9
clone_size: .
cdr3_aa: CASSVAGTGINEQFF
cdr3_nt: TGTGCCAGCAGCGTCGCCGGGACAGGGATCAATGAGCAGTTCTTC

d_call: .
j_call: TRBJ1-5
v_call: TRBV4-2
clone_size: .
cdr3_aa: CASSQDLRNQPQHF
cdr3_nt: TGTGCCAGCAGCCAAGATCTGCGGAATCAGCCCCAGCATTTT

d_call: .
j_call: TRBJ2-1
v_call: TRBV7-8
clone_size: .
cdr3_aa: CASSLVSDSEQFF
cdr3_nt: TGTGCCAGCAGCTTAGTCAGCGATAGTGAGCAGTTCTTC

d_call: TRBD1
j_call: TRBJ2-3
v_call: TRBV19
clone_size: .
cdr3_aa: CASRGQGETDTQYF
cdr3_nt: TGTGCCAGTAGGGGACAGGGAGAAACAGATACGCAGTATTTT

d_call: .
j_call: TRBJ1-5
v_call: TRBV30
clone_size: few
cdr3_aa: CAWSEGLDQPQHF
cdr3_nt: TGTGCCTGGAGTGAGGGGTTGGATCAGCCCCAGCATTTT

d_call: TRBD2
j_call: TRBJ2-1
v_call: TRBV7-3
clone_size: .
cdr3_aa: CASSSLPGAGVGEQFF
cdr3_nt: TGTGCCAGCAGCTCTCTACCGGGAGCGGGAGTAGGTGAGCAGTTCTTC

d_call: .
j_call: TRBJ2-2
v_call: TRBV7-2
clone_size: .
cdr3_aa: CASSLVAVGRDDRGELFF
cdr3_nt: TGTGCCAGCAGCTTAGTTGCCGTGGGAAGGGACGACCGCGGGGAGCTGTTTTTT

d_call: .
j_call: TRBJ1-2
v_call: TRBV6-5
clone_size: few
cdr3_aa: CASSYSPGERGYTF
cdr3_nt: TGTGCCAGCAGTTACTCTCCAGGGGAGAGGGGCTACACCTTC

d_call: TRBD1
j_call: TRBJ1-2
v_call: TRBV18
clone_size: .
cdr3_aa: CASSPTGSGYTF
cdr3_nt: TGTGCCAGCTCACCGACAGGGTCTGGCTACACCTTC

d_call: .
j_call: TRBJ1-4
v_call: TRBV5-1
clone_size: .
cdr3_aa: CASSLQGTNEKLFF
cdr3_nt: TGCGCCAGCAGCTTGCAGGGGACAAATGAAAAACTGTTTTTT

d_call: .
j_call: TRBJ1-6
v_call: TRBV28
clone_size: .
cdr3_aa: CASSRAGSSYNSPLHF
cdr3_nt: TGTGCCAGCAGTAGGGCCGGGAGCTCCTATAATTCACCCCTCCACTTT

d_call: .
j_call: TRBJ2-3
v_call: TRBV7-9
clone_size: .
cdr3_aa: CASSLGSGDTQYF
cdr3_nt: TGTGCCAGCAGCTTAGGAAGTGGGGATACGCAGTATTTT

d_call: .
j_call: TRBJ2-3
v_call: TRBV5-6
clone_size: .
cdr3_aa: CASSPTVRTDTQYF
cdr3_nt: TGTGCCAGCAGCCCCACGGTTCGCACAGATACGCAGTATTTT

d_call: .
j_call: TRBJ2-4
v_call: TRBV10-2
clone_size: .
cdr3_aa: CASSTNLAKNIQYF
cdr3_nt: TGCGCCAGCAGCACAAATTTAGCCAAAAACATTCAGTACTTC

d_call: .
j_call: TRBJ2-1
v_call: TRBV5-4
clone_size: .
cdr3_aa: CASSRPGSTYNEQFF
cdr3_nt: TGTGCCAGCAGCCGTCCGGGATCGACCTACAATGAGCAGTTCTTC

d_call: .
j_call: TRBJ1-2
v_call: TRBV5-6
clone_size: .
cdr3_aa: CASSSPGTLNGYTF
cdr3_nt: TGTGCCAGCAGCAGTCCCGGGACATTAAATGGCTACACCTTC

d_call: .
j_call: TRBJ2-7
v_call: TRBV6-5
clone_size: .
cdr3_aa: CASSGLVGGAYEQYF
cdr3_nt: TGTGCCAGCAGTGGCCTGGTGGGAGGAGCCTACGAGCAGTACTTC

d_call: .
j_call: TRBJ1-2
v_call: TRBV2
clone_size: .
cdr3_aa: CASSRRQANYGYTF
cdr3_nt: TGTGCCAGCAGCAGACGGCAAGCTAACTATGGCTACACCTTC